One and the same sample provided the 27 T cell receptor beta chains below, sequenced in a study of control samples from healthy donors and cancer patients. Assay: immunoSEQ multiplex PCR; the TCRdb copy retains only in-frame clones and omits some. There are over 200,000 clones in the sample; 82% occur only once, and roughly 15% lies in the top ten. The specimen sequenced was PBMCs. The receptors here all came from a woman in her sixties or seventies with lung cancer.

This clone was observed a single time. The chain carries TRBV4-2 and TRBJ2-5; TRBD1 matches at 12 bases. J lost 2 bases, V lost 1 base, and 5 bases had no gene match. Germline values: CDR1 LGHNA, CDR2 YNFKEQ. The length of the CDR3 is 17 residues. CDR3 bases: TGTGCCAGCAGCCAAGTGGGGACAGGGGGCCCGCAAGAGACCCAGTACTTC. It yields the protein CASSQVGTGGPQETQYF.

V is TRBV7-2 and J is TRBJ2-7, with D perhaps TRBD2 (6 bases). The CDR3 runs 14 residues. V was cut by 5 bases and J by 7 bases, with 18 bases left in between. Germline assignment: CDR1 SGHTA and CDR2 FQGNSA. This chain's CDR3 is CASSPLGGSGEQYF. CDR3 bases: TGTGCCAGCAGCCCTCTTGGGGGGTCTGGGGAGCAGTACTTC. The full variable domain, with the rest looked up from reference TRBV7-2 and TRBJ2-7, is GAGVSQSPSNKVTEKGKDVELRCDPISGHTALYWYRQSLGQGLEFLIYFQGNSAPDKSGLPSDRFSAERTGGSVSTLTIQRTQQEDSAVYLCASSPLGGSGEQYFGPGTRLTVT.

The chain couples TRBV5-6 to TRBJ2-7, with a possible D match to TRBD2 (5 bases). The germline V gene has CDR1 SGHDT and CDR2 YYEEEE. With 5 bases removed from V and 2 bases from J, the gap between germline ends came to 14 bases. CDR3 length: 14 amino acids. CDR3 loop: CASRREGRPYEQYF. The CDR3 coding sequence is TGTGCCAGCAGGCGTGAGGGCAGACCCTACGAGCAGTACTTC.

CDR3 in amino acids: CASSLTGGFYEQYF. DNA of the CDR3: TGTGCCAGCAGCCTGACAGGGGGCTTCTACGAGCAGTACTTC. V gene TRBV28 combines with J gene TRBJ2-7; 10 nucleotides line up with TRBD1. The CDR3 is 14 residues long. Germline CDR1 and CDR2: MDHEN and SYDVKM. V gave up 6 bases and J gave up 3 bases; unmatched junction bases: 5.

V usage is TRBV2 and J usage is TRBJ1-4; D is possibly TRBD1 (5 bases). Between the trimmed V and J ends, which lost 2 bases and 3 bases, there was a span of 10 bases. The CDR3 totals 15 residues. CDR1 is SNHLY and CDR2 is FYNNEI in the germline V gene. In DNA, the CDR3 is TGTGCCAGCAGTGAACTGTTGGGGCCTAATGAAAAACTGTTTTTT. This codes for CASSELLGPNEKLFF. The full variable domain, in which reference TRBV2 and TRBJ1-4 provide the parts outside the CDR3, is EPEVTQTPSHQVTQMGQEVILRCVPISNHLYFYWYRQILGQKVEFLVSFYNNEISEKSEIFDDQFSVERPDGSNFTLKIRSTKLEDSAMYFCASSELLGPNEKLFFGSGTQLSVL.

The chain joins TRBV3-1 (or the pseudogene TRBV3-2) to TRBJ1-6; D not certain. Per germline, CDR1 LGHDT and CDR2 YNNKEL (reference sequence). The V end was cut by 4 bases, the J end by 14 bases, with 15 bases between. The CDR3 runs to 13 residues. DNA for the CDR3: TGTGCCAGCAGCCCCCTGGGAGATGGGGCCCTCCACTTT. Its protein is CASSPLGDGALHF.

This rearrangement joins TRBV5-1 to TRBJ2-2; 7 nucleotides agree with TRBD1. J was trimmed by 3 bases and V by 4 bases; bases with no gene match: 0. Germline values: CDR1 SGHRS, CDR2 YFSETQ. This CDR3 contains 13 residues. The CDR3 spells CASSTGDTGELFF. In nucleotides, the CDR3 is TGCGCCAGCAGCACAGGGGACACCGGGGAGCTGTTTTTT.

The J gene is TRBJ2-1, the V gene TRBV2, with 8 bases that match TRBD2. Per germline, CDR1 SNHLY and CDR2 FYNNEI. The CDR3 length is 15 residues. Losses at the gene ends were 5 bases for V and 9 bases for J; bases not matched to a gene: 12. CDR3 loop: CASSRERERGGEQFF. In nucleotides, the CDR3 is TGTGCCAGCAGTCGGGAGCGGGAGCGGGGCGGTGAGCAGTTCTTC.

The J gene is TRBJ1-1, the V gene TRBV3-1 (or the pseudogene TRBV3-2); D is undetermined. CDR1 and CDR2 from the germline V gene are LGHDT and YNNKEL (reference sequence). The CDR3 spans 13 residues. V lost 5 bases and J lost 1, with 8 bases in between. The CDR3 loop reads CASSDVQNTEAFF. CDR3 DNA: TGTGCCAGCAGCGACGTCCAGAACACTGAAGCTTTCTTT.

The chain employs TRBV6-5 and TRBJ2-1; 8 bases align to TRBD1. Germline V lookup: CDR1 MNHEY, CDR2 SVGAGI. Unmatched junction bases numbered 9, after V lost 5 bases and J lost 6 bases. CDR3 length: 15 residues. CDR3 nucleotide sequence: TGTGCCAGCAGTCGACAAGACAGGGGCCCCAATGAGCAGTTCTTC. This encodes CASSRQDRGPNEQFF.

This clone was detected once. The V and J genes are TRBV5-1 and TRBJ2-1, with 9 bases fitting TRBD2. V dropped 0 bases and J dropped 3; count of bases not matched to a gene: 4. The CDR3 totals 16 residues. CDR1 is SGHRS and CDR2 is YFSETQ in the germline V gene. The CDR3 region is CASSLGALAGYNEQFF. DNA of the CDR3: TGCGCCAGCAGCTTGGGTGCACTAGCGGGCTACAATGAGCAGTTCTTC.

The chain carries TRBV7-9 and TRBJ2-5; D is unresolved. V lost 1 base and J lost 0, with 9 bases in between. CDR1 SEHNR and CDR2 FQNEAQ come from the germline V gene (reference sequence). The CDR3 is 15 residues long. The DNA for the CDR3 is TGTGCCAGCAGCTTAGGGTGGGTTGACCAAGAGACCCAGTACTTC. Protein: CASSLGWVDQETQYF.

For the CDR3, the DNA is TGCGCCAGCAGCCCGGACAGGGGGCGAGCGACCCAGTACTTC. This gives the protein CASSPDRGRATQYF. The chain has TRBV5-1 and TRBJ2-5; 11 bases align to TRBD1. CDR1 is SGHRS and CDR2 is YFSETQ in the germline V gene. Losses at the gene ends were 4 bases for V and 7 bases for J; bases not matched to a gene: 6. There are 14 residues in the CDR3.

The chain recombines TRBV7-6 with TRBJ1-6; D is undetermined. Trimming took 4 bases from V and 5 from J, leaving 12 bases between them. The CDR3 extends over 15 amino acids. CDR1 and CDR2 from the germline V gene are SGHVS and FNYEAQ. The chain's CDR3 is CASSYDMGNNSPLHF. Written as DNA, the CDR3 is TGTGCCAGCAGCTACGACATGGGGAATAATTCACCCCTCCACTTT.

The chain links TRBV5-5 to TRBJ1-1; no clear D. CDR3 length: 15 amino acids. Deletions cut 1 base from V and 1 base from J, with 11 bases between. The germline V gene has CDR1 SGHKS and CDR2 YYEKEE (reference sequence). CDR3 bases: TGTGCCAGCAGCTTGACGACTCCTCCGAACACTGAAGCTTTCTTT. Translating it yields CASSLTTPPNTEAFF.

This clone was recorded only once. CDR3: CASSGETYTEAFF. The CDR3 DNA reads as TGTGCCAGCAGTGGGGAGACGTACACTGAAGCTTTCTTT. V usage is TRBV2 and J usage is TRBJ1-1; D is ambiguous. Germline CDR1 is SNHLY and CDR2 is FYNNEI. The V gene lost 4 bases and the J gene lost 3 bases, with 9 bases spanning the gap. CDR3 length equals 13 residues.

In its sample, this clone was seen a few times. V and J are TRBV7-7 and TRBJ2-2, with D uncertain. This CDR3 contains 17 residues. Trimming stripped 1 base from V and 4 bases from J, with 16 bases between. Germline lookup yields CDR1 SSHAT and CDR2 FNYEAQ (reference sequence). The CDR3 DNA reads TGTGCCAGCAGCTTAGGAAGACTTACTGGTCGCACCGGGGAGCTGTTTTTT. It encodes CASSLGRLTGRTGELFF. The full variable domain, rest sourced from reference TRBV7-7 and TRBJ2-2, is GAGVSQSPRYKVTKRGQDVTLRCDPISSHATLYWYQQALGQGPEFLTYFNYEAQPDKSGLPSDRFSAERPEGSISTLTIQRTEQRDSAMYRCASSLGRLTGRTGELFFGEGSRLTVL.

Points on this clone: Other DNA sequences in this sample translate to the same CDR3. This sequence joins TRBV28 and TRBJ1-3; D unclear. Germline-derived CDR1 and CDR2 are MDHEN and SYDVKM. V lost 3 bases, J lost 5 bases, and 2 bases lay in between. This CDR3 comprises 11 residues. The CDR3 bases are TGTGCCAGCAGTTTTAGAAACACCATATATTTT. It yields the protein CASSFRNTIYF.

The V and J genes are TRBV3-1 (or the pseudogene TRBV3-2) and TRBJ1-2, with a tentative D call TRBD1 (6 bases). This CDR3 is built from 16 residues. Trimming pared 1 base from V and 7 bases from J, leaving 19 bases between. Per germline, CDR1 LGHDT and CDR2 YNNKEL (reference sequence). In DNA, the CDR3 is TGTGCCAGCAGCCAAGGTCTGGGGGCGCGGGTCGGTGGCTACACCTTC. This translates into CASSQGLGARVGGYTF.

The chain recombines TRBV20-1 with TRBJ2-1; TRBD2 aligns across 10 bases. The germline CDR1 and CDR2 sequences are DFQATT and SNEGSKA (reference sequence). This CDR3 comprises 15 residues. After removal of 3 bases from V and 2 bases from J, the junction contained 4 bases not matched to a gene. DNA of the CDR3: TGCAGTGCTAGTCCCCTAGCGGGGGCCTACAATGAGCAGTTCTTC. Residues: CSASPLAGAYNEQFF.

Concerning this clone: The identical CDR3 is also encoded by other nucleotide sequences in the sample. The chain joins TRBV12-3 or TRBV12-4 to TRBJ2-7, with unresolved D. Trimming shortened V by 3 bases and J by 4 bases, and 1 base separated the two germline ends. The CDR3 extends over 10 amino acids. CDR3 amino acids: CASSFYEQYF. The CDR3 DNA is TGTGCCAGCAGTTTTTACGAGCAGTACTTC.

CDR3 loop: CASSEGIPPYEQYF. The CDR3 DNA reads as TGCGCCAGCAGTGAGGGGATACCTCCCTACGAGCAGTACTTC. The chain recombines TRBV10-1 with TRBJ2-7; unclear D gene. V dropped 2 bases and J dropped 2 bases, with 10 bases sitting between them. The germline gives CDR1 WNHNN, CDR2 SYGVQD (reference sequence). The CDR3 spans 14 residues.

In regard to this clone: The junction shows a germline mismatch at one end, possibly a read error. V is TRBV27 and J is TRBJ2-1; D is unclear. Germline V lookup: CDR1 MNHEY, CDR2 SMNVEV (reference sequence). This CDR3 has 13 residues. The CDR3 protein is CASSPLVQASGVF. CDR3 DNA: TGTGCCAGCAGTCCTCTGGTCCAAGCCTCTGGGGTCTTC.

The gene calls are TRBV27 and TRBJ1-5; perhaps TRBD1 as D (5 bases). The CDR3 has 14 residues. V was cut by 9 bases and J by 3 bases, with 15 bases left in between. Germline CDR1 is MNHEY and CDR2 is SMNVEV (reference sequence). DNA of the CDR3: TGTGCCAGACCGACGGGGGGATACAATCAGCCCCAGCATTTT. Translation: CARPTGGYNQPQHF.

As to this clone: An end of the junction differs from the germline gene, which may be a read error. V usage is TRBV28 and J usage is TRBJ1-1; no definite D call. Germline-derived CDR1 and CDR2 are MDHEN and SYDVKM. This CDR3 has 12 residues. The CDR3 sequence is CASTLKRTEAFF. DNA of the CDR3: TGTGCCAGCACTTTAAAAAGGACTGAAGCTTTCTTT.

CDR3 sequence reads: CASSYVDRAPYEQYF. The CDR3 nucleotides are TGTGCCAGCAGTTACGTGGACAGGGCTCCCTACGAGCAGTACTTC. The chain joins TRBV6-5 to TRBJ2-7; 8 bases are shared with TRBD1. This CDR3 has 15 residues. V lost 2 bases to trimming and J lost 2 bases; unmatched junction nucleotides: 5. The germline V gene has CDR1 MNHEY and CDR2 SVGAGI.

There are a few counts of this clone. V is TRBV5-4 and J is TRBJ2-7; no reliable D call. Looked up from germline, CDR1 is SGHNT and CDR2 is YYREEE (reference sequence). V was pared by 2 bases and J by 3 bases, with 12 bases between. CDR3 length: 14 residues. The CDR3 protein is CASSFGTILYEQYF. The CDR3 region has the DNA TGTGCCAGCAGCTTCGGAACAATACTCTACGAGCAGTACTTC.